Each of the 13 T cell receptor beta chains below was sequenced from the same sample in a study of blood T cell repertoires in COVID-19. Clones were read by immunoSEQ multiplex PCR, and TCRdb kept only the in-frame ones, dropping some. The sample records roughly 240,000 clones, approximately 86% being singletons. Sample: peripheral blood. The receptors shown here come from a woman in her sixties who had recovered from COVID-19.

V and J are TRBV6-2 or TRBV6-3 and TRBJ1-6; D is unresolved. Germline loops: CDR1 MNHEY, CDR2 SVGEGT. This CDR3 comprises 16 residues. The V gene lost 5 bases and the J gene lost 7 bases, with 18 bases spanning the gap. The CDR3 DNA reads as TGTGCCAGCAGTCCACGGGATATCAGCAGCAATTCACCCCTCCACTTT. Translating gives CASSPRDISSNSPLHF.

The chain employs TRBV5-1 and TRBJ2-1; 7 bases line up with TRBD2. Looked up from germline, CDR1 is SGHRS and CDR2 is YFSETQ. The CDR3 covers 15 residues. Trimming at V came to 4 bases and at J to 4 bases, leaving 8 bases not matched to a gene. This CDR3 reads CASSLTSALYNEQFF. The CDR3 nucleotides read TGCGCCAGCAGCCTCACTAGCGCCCTATACAATGAGCAGTTCTTC.

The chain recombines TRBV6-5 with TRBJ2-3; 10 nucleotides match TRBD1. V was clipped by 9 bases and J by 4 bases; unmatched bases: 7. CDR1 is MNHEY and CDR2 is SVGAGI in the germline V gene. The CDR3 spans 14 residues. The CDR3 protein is CASTDRGRADTQYF. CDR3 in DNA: TGTGCCAGTACAGACAGGGGGCGGGCAGATACGCAGTATTTT.

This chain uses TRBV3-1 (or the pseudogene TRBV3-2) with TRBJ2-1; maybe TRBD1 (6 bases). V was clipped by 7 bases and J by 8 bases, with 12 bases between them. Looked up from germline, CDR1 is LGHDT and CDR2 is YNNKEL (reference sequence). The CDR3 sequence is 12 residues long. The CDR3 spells CASKGVGDEQFF. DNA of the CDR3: TGTGCCAGCAAGGGGGTGGGGGATGAGCAGTTCTTC.

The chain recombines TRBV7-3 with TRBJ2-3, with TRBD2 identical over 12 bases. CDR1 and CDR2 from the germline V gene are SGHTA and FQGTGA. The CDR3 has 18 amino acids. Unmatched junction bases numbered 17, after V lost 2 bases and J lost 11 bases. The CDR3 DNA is TGTGCCAGCAGCTTAGGCCCACCTAGCGGGGGGGCCGGGAGAGGGCAGTATTTT. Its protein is CASSLGPPSGGAGRGQYF.

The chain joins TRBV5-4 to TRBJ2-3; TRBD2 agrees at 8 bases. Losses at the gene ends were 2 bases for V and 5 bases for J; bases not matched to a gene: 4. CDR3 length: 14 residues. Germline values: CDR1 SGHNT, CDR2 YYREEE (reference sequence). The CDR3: CASSFGLAGDTQYF. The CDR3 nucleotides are TGTGCCAGCAGCTTCGGACTAGCTGGAGATACGCAGTATTTT.

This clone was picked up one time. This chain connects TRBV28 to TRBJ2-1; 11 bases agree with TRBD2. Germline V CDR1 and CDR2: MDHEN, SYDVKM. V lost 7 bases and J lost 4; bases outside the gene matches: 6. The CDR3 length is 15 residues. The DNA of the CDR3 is TGTGCCAGCACCTTAGCGGGGGGGCAATACAATGAGCAGTTCTTC. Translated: CASTLAGGQYNEQFF. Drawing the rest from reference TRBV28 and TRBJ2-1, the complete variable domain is DVKVTQSSRYLVKRTGEKVFLECVQDMDHENMFWYRQDPGLGLRLIYFSYDVKMKEKGDIPEGYSVSREKKERFSLILESASTNQTSMYLCASTLAGGQYNEQFFGPGTRLTVL.

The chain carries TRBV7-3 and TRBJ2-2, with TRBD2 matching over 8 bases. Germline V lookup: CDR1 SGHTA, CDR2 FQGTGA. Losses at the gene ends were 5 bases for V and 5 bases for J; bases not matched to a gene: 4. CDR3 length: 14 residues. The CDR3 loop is CASSPGGETGELFF. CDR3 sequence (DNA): TGTGCCAGCAGCCCCGGGGGGGAAACCGGGGAGCTGTTTTTT.

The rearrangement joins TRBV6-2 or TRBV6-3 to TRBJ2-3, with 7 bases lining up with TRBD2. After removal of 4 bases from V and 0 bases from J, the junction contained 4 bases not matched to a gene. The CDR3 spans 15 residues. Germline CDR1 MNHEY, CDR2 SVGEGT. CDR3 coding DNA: TGTGCCAGCAGTTTAGTGGGGGGGAGCACAGATACGCAGTATTTT. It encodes CASSLVGGSTDTQYF.

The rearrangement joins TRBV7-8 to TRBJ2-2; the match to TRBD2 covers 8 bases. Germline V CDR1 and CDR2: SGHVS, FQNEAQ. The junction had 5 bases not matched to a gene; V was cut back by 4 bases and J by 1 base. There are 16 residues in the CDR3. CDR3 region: CASSSLAGRNTGELFF. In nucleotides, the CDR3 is TGTGCCAGCAGCTCCTTAGCGGGGCGGAACACCGGGGAGCTGTTTTTT.

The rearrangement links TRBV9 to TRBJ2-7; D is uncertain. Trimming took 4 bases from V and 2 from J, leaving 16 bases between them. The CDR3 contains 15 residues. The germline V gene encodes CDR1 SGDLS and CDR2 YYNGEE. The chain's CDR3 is CASSPPGERPYEQYF. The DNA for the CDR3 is TGTGCCAGCAGCCCTCCCGGAGAGAGACCCTACGAGCAGTACTTC.

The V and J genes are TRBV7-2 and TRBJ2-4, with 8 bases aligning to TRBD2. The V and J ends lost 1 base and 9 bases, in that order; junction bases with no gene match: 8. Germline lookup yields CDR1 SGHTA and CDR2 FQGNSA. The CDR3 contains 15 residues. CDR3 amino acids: CASSLVRRGVGIQYF. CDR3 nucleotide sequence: TGTGCCAGCAGCTTAGTTAGGCGGGGGGTCGGCATTCAGTACTTC.

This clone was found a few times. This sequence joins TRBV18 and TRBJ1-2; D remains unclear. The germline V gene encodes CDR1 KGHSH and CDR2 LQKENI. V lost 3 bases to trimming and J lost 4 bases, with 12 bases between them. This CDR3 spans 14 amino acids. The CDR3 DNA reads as TGTGCCAGCTCACCGAGCGGGCAGGCCTATGGCTACACCTTC. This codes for CASSPSGQAYGYTF.